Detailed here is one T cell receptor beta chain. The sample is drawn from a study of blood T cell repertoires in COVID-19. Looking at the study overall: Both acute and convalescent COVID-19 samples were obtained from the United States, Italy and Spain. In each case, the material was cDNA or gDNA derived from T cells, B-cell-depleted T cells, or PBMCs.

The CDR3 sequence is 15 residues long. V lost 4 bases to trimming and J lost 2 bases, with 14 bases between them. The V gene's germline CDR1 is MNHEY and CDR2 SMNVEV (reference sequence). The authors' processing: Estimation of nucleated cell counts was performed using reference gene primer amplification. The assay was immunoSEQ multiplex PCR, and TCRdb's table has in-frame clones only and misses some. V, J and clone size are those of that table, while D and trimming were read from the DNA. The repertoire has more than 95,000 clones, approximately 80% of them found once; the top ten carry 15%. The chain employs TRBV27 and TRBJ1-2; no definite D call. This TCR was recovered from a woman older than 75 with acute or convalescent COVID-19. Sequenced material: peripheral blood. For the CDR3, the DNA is TGTGCCAGCAGTTCTCCCCTAGGAGGGAACTATGGCTACACCTTC. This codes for CASSSPLGGNYGYTF.